This T cell receptor (beta chain) was identified in a study of T-cell memory formation after mild COVID-19 (dated by TCRdb to about 2021). Broadly, across the study: TCR sequence clusters from the two donors were found to be largely donor specific. In a couple of donors, T-cell clones that expanded and contracted after mild COVID-19 were tracked by sequencing TCRalpha and TCRbeta repertoires over time. Two young, previously healthy adult volunteers, one female and one male, were included in the cohort. Study-level results and caveats: The study covered only two mild cases, and larger cohorts including severe cases with pre-infection samples were considered necessary. Some responding clones were detected in pre-infection memory, suggesting pre-existing cross-reactive memory T cells joined the SARS-CoV-2 response. SARS-CoV-2 specificity was not confirmed for the second-wave clones peaking on day 37. Contracting CD4+ clones turned up mainly in the CM and EM memory subsets, whereas EMRA was where CD8+ clones were enriched. Clones contracting from day 15 to 85 had balanced CD4/CD8 phenotypes, while a second wave expanding from day 15 to 37 was biased towards CD4+.

Reads for this sample came from an Illumina NovaSeq 6000. TCRalpha and TCRbeta cDNA libraries were constructed by 5'RACE with constant-segment primers, with sample barcodes and unique molecular identifiers being introduced. RNA was extracted from every sample with Trizol reagent. The libraries were amplified in two PCR steps, and the second step added a second sample barcode and Illumina TruSeq adapters. Sequencing of libraries was performed on an Illumina NovaSeq with 2 x 150 bp paired-end reads. The published analysis was carried out like this. The reads were demultiplexed and collapsed into UMI-guided consensus sequences using migec v1.2.7. With mixcr v2.1.11, UMI consensuses were aligned to TRA and TRB V and J templates and assembled into clonotypes. Clonotypes were classified as expanded or contracted when called significant by both edgeR and NoisET, with noise models trained on biological replicates. For edgeR calls, a false discovery rate-adjusted p below 0.01 and a log2 fold-change threshold of 1 were applied. As an exploratory analysis of dynamics, max-normalized trajectories of the 1000 most abundant clonotypes were examined with PCA combined with hierarchical clustering. Separately sequenced CD4+ and CD8+ repertoires were used to assign a CD4 or CD8 phenotype to each responding clone. TCRdb trimmed the raw reads at Q25, called clones with MiXCR and kept productive beta chains. Rows are unified per CDR3 protein, each entry keeping the most common DNA and genes. These V and J calls derive from TCRdb rather than the authors' analysis. The sample contains roughly 220,000 distinct CDR3 sequences, 9% to 10% of them found a single time. The ten largest make up around 3.3% of the sample.

PBMCs were isolated by Ficoll-Paque density gradient centrifugation. CDR1 is given as LGHNA and CDR2 as YSLEER, both from the germline V gene. Ends trimmed: V by 5 bases, J by 6 bases; bases unmatched to a gene: 5. The CDR3 runs 13 residues from the cysteine to the phenylalanine. Of the read, only the CDR3 DNA is kept; its 39 bases are in frame from base 1. This clonotype was counted many times. The antigen it binds to is not known. One base away there is no much larger clone; base qualities are not given. The rearranged segments are TRBV4-3 and TRBJ1-2, with TRBD1 identical over 8 junction bases. The source is a man between 18 and 29 years old who had mild COVID-19 (a few samples of this study predate the infection). The sample titles of this study are shuffled in the database, so cell type and time point are left out; the donor was told from shared clones. Sample: PBMCs or a T cell subset sorted from them (not recorded which). The CDR3 region has the sequence CASSSRTGNGYTF. At the DNA level, the sequence is TGCGCCAGCAGCTCCCGGACAGGGAATGGCTACACCTTC.